The 31 T cell receptor beta chains listed next were all sequenced from one sample in a study of blood T cell repertoires in COVID-19. Libraries were prepared by immunoSEQ multiplex PCR; TCRdb keeps only in-frame clonotypes and omits some of them. This table has over 300,000 clones, over 75% appearing once. Source material: peripheral blood. The receptors were sampled from a human donor in a cohort sampled during active COVID-19.

This chain joins TRBV11-3 and TRBJ2-1; a possible D gene is TRBD2 (6 bases). Per germline, CDR1 SGHNT and CDR2 YENEEA. The length of the CDR3 is 15 residues. The V end lost 2 bases, the J end lost 2 bases, and 10 bases lay between the germline ends. The CDR3 reads CASSLNRGTYNEQFF. CDR3 in DNA: TGTGCCAGCAGCTTAAATCGGGGGACCTACAATGAGCAGTTCTTC.

The chain recombines TRBV18 with TRBJ1-1; TRBD1 aligns across 7 bases. CDR3 length: 14 residues. The junction had 6 bases not matched to a gene; V was cut back by 3 bases and J by 5 bases. Germline V gene sequence: CDR1 KGHSH, CDR2 LQKENI. CDR3 amino acids: CASSPAGGLTEAFF. CDR3 coding DNA: TGTGCCAGCTCACCGGCAGGGGGATTGACTGAAGCTTTCTTT.

This sequence joins TRBV12-2 and TRBJ1-6; TRBD1, as called in the table, went unchecked against the DNA. TRBV12-2 is a pseudogene locus. The CDR3 sequence is 17 residues long. CDR3 DNA: TGTGCAAGTCGCAAAGGGAGGGGCAGGGGGCTACGTTCACCCCTCCACTTT. It encodes CASRKGRGRGLRSPLHF.

The J gene is TRBJ2-5, the V gene TRBV4-2; 15 positions match TRBD2. CDR1 is LGHNA and CDR2 is YNFKEQ in the germline V gene. The CDR3 runs to 17 residues. V shed 4 bases, J shed 5 bases, and the junction held 8 bases outside the gene matches. The CDR3 DNA reads TGTGCCAGCAGCCCCCGGACTAGCGGGGGGGCATGGGAGACCCAGTACTTC. Protein product: CASSPRTSGGAWETQYF.

V usage is TRBV7-5 and J usage is TRBJ1-5; the D call of TRBD1 is as the table states it, not checked on the DNA. TRBV7-5 is a pseudogene segment. The CDR3 spans 16 residues. The CDR3 coding sequence is TGTGTCAGAAGGCTTAAAGGGGGCGCGAGGAATCAGCCCCAGCATTTT. This translates into CVRRLKGGARNQPQHF.

The chain employs TRBV11-2 and TRBJ1-6, with 7 positions matching TRBD1. Trimming at V came to 6 bases and at J to 5 bases, leaving 7 bases not matched to a gene. This CDR3 is 15 amino acids long. Germline V gives CDR1 SGHAT, CDR2 FQNNGV. CDR3 sequence: CASSTKGANNSPLHF. The CDR3 DNA reads TGTGCCAGCAGTACCAAGGGGGCCAATAATTCACCCCTCCACTTT.

The V gene is TRBV12-5, the J gene TRBJ2-5; 7 bases map to TRBD1. The length of the CDR3 is 14 residues. Germline V CDR1 and CDR2: LGHNT, FRNRAP. V dropped 3 bases and J dropped 5; count of bases not matched to a gene: 6. The CDR3 nucleotides are TGTGCTAGTGGTTTCCCCGACAGGGAGGAGACCCAGTACTTC. It specifies CASGFPDREETQYF.

CDR3 amino acids: CASRPRLAGGNEQFF. CDR3 in DNA: TGTGCCAGCAGGCCAAGACTAGCGGGGGGGAATGAGCAGTTCTTC. The chain combines TRBV27 with TRBJ2-1, with 14 positions matching TRBD2. V shed 6 bases, J shed 7 bases, and the junction held 5 bases outside the gene matches. Germline values: CDR1 MNHEY, CDR2 SMNVEV (reference sequence). CDR3 size: 15 residues.

CDR3 bases: TGTGCCAGCAGCCGTCGGGACATTCCTAACTATGGCTACACCTTC. Its protein product is CASSRRDIPNYGYTF. The V gene is TRBV13, the J gene TRBJ1-2; perhaps TRBD1 as D (6 bases). This CDR3 region has 15 residues. Germline loops: CDR1 PRHDT, CDR2 FYEKMQ (reference sequence). V was cut by 5 bases and J by 0 bases, with 13 bases left in between.

The J gene is TRBJ2-3, the V gene TRBV4-1, with 8 bases lining up with TRBD2. This CDR3 spans 16 amino acids. The trim removed 0 bases at V and 1 base at J, leaving 3 bases unmatched. Looked up from germline, CDR1 is MGHRA and CDR2 is YSYEKL. The CDR3 coding sequence is TGCGCCAGCAGCCAAGATTTTAGCGGGGGCACAGATACGCAGTATTTT. Its protein is CASSQDFSGGTDTQYF.

Regarding this clone: At the DNA level, this CDR3 is encoded by other sequences in the same sample as well. The J gene is TRBJ1-5, the V gene TRBV18; D call uncertain. Germline V gene data show CDR1 as KGHSH and CDR2 as LQKENI. V lost 6 bases and J lost 2, with 8 bases in between. CDR3 length: 13 amino acids. CDR3 region: CASSPQGNQPQHF. As DNA, the CDR3 is TGTGCCAGCTCCCCCCAGGGCAATCAGCCCCAGCATTTT. The full variable domain, with the rest looked up from reference TRBV18 and TRBJ1-5, is NAGVMQNPRHLVRRRGQEARLRCSPMKGHSHVYWYRQLPEEGLKFMVYLQKENIIDESGMPKERFSAEFPKEGPSILRIQQVVRGDSAAYFCASSPQGNQPQHFGDGTRLSIL.

The chain joins TRBV5-1 to TRBJ2-7, with TRBD1 matching over 7 bases. Germline assignment: CDR1 SGHRS and CDR2 YFSETQ. The trim removed 0 bases at V and 2 bases at J, leaving 5 bases unmatched. The CDR3 length is 15 residues. The CDR3 bases are TGCGCCAGCAGCTTGGGACAGGGTGTTCCCTACGAGCAGTACTTC. Its protein product is CASSLGQGVPYEQYF.

The chain recombines TRBV5-1 with TRBJ2-2; 9 nucleotides match TRBD1. Trimming took 3 bases from V and 1 from J; bases not matched to a gene: 4. Germline-derived CDR1 and CDR2 are SGHRS and YFSETQ. This CDR3 contains 16 residues. This CDR3 is CASSSLGQGNTGELFF. The DNA for the CDR3 is TGCGCCAGCAGCTCCCTGGGACAGGGGAACACCGGGGAGCTGTTTTTT. The complete variable domain, with remaining parts taken from reference TRBV5-1 and TRBJ2-2, reads KAGVTQTPRYLIKTRGQQVTLSCSPISGHRSVSWYQQTPGQGLQFLFEYFSETQRNKGNFPGRFSGRQFSNSRSEMNVSTLELGDSALYLCASSSLGQGNTGELFFGEGSRLTVL.

The chain carries TRBV6-1 and TRBJ2-1; the D gene is possibly TRBD2 (6 bases). Between the trimmed V and J ends, which lost 3 bases and 6 bases, there was a span of 12 bases. Germline V gene data show CDR1 as MNHNS and CDR2 as SASEGT. The CDR3 extends over 14 amino acids. CDR3 in DNA: TGTGCCAGCAGTGAGAACAGCGGGCGCAATGAGCAGTTCTTC. It is translated as CASSENSGRNEQFF.

The chain employs TRBV12-5 and TRBJ2-1; D possibly corresponds to TRBD1 (6 bases). This CDR3 comprises 16 residues. V shed 0 bases and J shed 2 bases, with 11 bases lying between them. Germline-derived CDR1 and CDR2 are LGHNT and FRNRAP. The CDR3 bases are TGTGCTAGTGGTTTGGTAACAGGGAACCCCTACAATGAGCAGTTCTTC. Translating it yields CASGLVTGNPYNEQFF.

The CDR3 bases are TGTGCCAGCAGTGAAGCCCAAATTCCGGGACTAGAAGGAGAGACCCAGTACTTC. Encoded protein: CASSEAQIPGLEGETQYF. The chain uses TRBV6-1 and TRBJ2-5; TRBD2 matches at 8 bases. The CDR3 consists of 18 residues. Per the germline V gene, CDR1 is MNHNS and CDR2 is SASEGT. V was pared by 0 bases and J by 4 bases, with 13 bases of the junction left unmatched.

The chain employs TRBV30 and TRBJ1-2, with 9 nucleotides matching TRBD1. Germline V gene sequence: CDR1 GTSNPN, CDR2 SVGIG (reference sequence). Trimming removed 7 bases from V and 3 bases from J; junction bases left unmatched: 6. CDR3 length equals 13 residues. Here the CDR3 reads CASTGGAYYGYTF. CDR3 DNA sequence: TGTGCCTCTACAGGGGGCGCTTACTATGGCTACACCTTC.

The chain recombines TRBV2 with TRBJ2-5; TRBD1 agrees at 9 bases. The CDR3 has 13 amino acids. V lost 6 bases and J lost 4; bases outside the gene matches: 3. Germline V gene data show CDR1 as SNHLY and CDR2 as FYNNEI. CDR3 in DNA: TGTGCCAGCAGGTCGGACAGGGGAGAGACCCAGTACTTC. Amino acids: CASRSDRGETQYF.

V usage is TRBV24-1 and J usage is TRBJ2-7; possibly TRBD2 for D (6 bases). Germline CDR1 and CDR2: KGHDR and SFDVKD. Trimming cost V 5 bases and J 0 bases, with 13 bases left between them. This CDR3 has 15 amino acids. CDR3 nucleotide sequence: TGTGCCACCAGTGGGAGGGATTCGAGCTCCTACGAGCAGTACTTC. This codes for CATSGRDSSSYEQYF.

The J gene is TRBJ2-3, the V gene TRBV5-1; 8 bases are a match to TRBD2. The germline V gene has CDR1 SGHRS and CDR2 YFSETQ. This CDR3 has 16 amino acids. V lost 3 bases and J lost 2; bases outside the gene matches: 8. The CDR3 DNA reads TGCGCCAGCAGCTCCTCACTAGCGGCATCCACAGATACGCAGTATTTT. Amino acids: CASSSSLAASTDTQYF.

The rearrangement links TRBV21-1 to TRBJ1-5; the D segment call TRBD1 is taken from the table without a DNA check. TRBV21-1 is described as a pseudogene. This CDR3 spans 16 amino acids. The CDR3 DNA is TGTGCCAGCAGCAAGGGGGACACCTATAGCAATCAGCCCCAGCATTTT. Protein sequence: CASSKGDTYSNQPQHF.

The DNA of the CDR3 is TGTGCCAGTAGAGCTAGCGGGGGGCACCCCAAGAATGAGCAGTTCTTC. It yields the protein CASRASGGHPKNEQFF. The chain recombines TRBV19 with TRBJ2-1; 11 nucleotides agree with TRBD2. The CDR3 contains 16 residues. Germline-derived CDR1 and CDR2 are LNHDA and SQIVND (reference sequence). The J segment lost 7 bases and the V segment lost 6 bases, leaving 11 bases of the junction unmatched.

J is TRBJ2-6 and V is TRBV6-1; TRBD1 matches at 9 bases. Germline V lookup: CDR1 MNHNS, CDR2 SASEGT. J gave up 4 bases and V 4 bases, and 5 bases lay outside the gene matches. This CDR3 has 16 residues. The chain's CDR3 is CASSAGQGNGANVLTF. The CDR3, as DNA: TGTGCCAGCAGTGCAGGACAGGGGAACGGGGCCAACGTCCTGACTTTC.

The chain uses TRBV11-2 and TRBJ1-2; D is ambiguous. CDR1 and CDR2 from the germline V gene are SGHAT and FQNNGV. The CDR3 contains 14 residues. The V end lost 3 bases, the J end lost 2 bases, and 10 bases lay between the germline ends. DNA for the CDR3: TGTGCCAGCAGCTTCTATGGGCAAAACTATGGCTACACCTTC. Translated: CASSFYGQNYGYTF. The variable domain in full, with the rest retrieved from reference TRBV11-2 and TRBJ1-2, is EAGVAQSPRYKIIEKRQSVAFWCNPISGHATLYWYQQILGQGPKLLIQFQNNGVVDDSQLPKDRFSAERLKGVDSTLKIQPAKLEDSAVYLCASSFYGQNYGYTFGSGTRLTVV.

This clone was counted only a few times. J is TRBJ2-2 and V is TRBV2; 9 bases are shared with TRBD2. This CDR3 has 15 amino acids. CDR1 is SNHLY, CDR2 FYNNEI, per germline. Trimming cost V 4 bases and J 5 bases; bases outside gene matches: 5. CDR3 nucleotide sequence: TGTGCCAGCAGTGGTACTAGCGGGCGGACCGGGGAGCTGTTTTTT. Its protein is CASSGTSGRTGELFF. The full variable domain, with the rest looked up from reference TRBV2 and TRBJ2-2, is EPEVTQTPSHQVTQMGQEVILRCVPISNHLYFYWYRQILGQKVEFLVSFYNNEISEKSEIFDDQFSVERPDGSNFTLKIRSTKLEDSAMYFCASSGTSGRTGELFFGEGSRLTVL.

The chain couples TRBV5-1 to TRBJ1-1, with TRBD1 as a possible D gene (6 bases). The V end lost 4 bases, the J end lost 3 bases, and 13 bases lay between the germline ends. This CDR3 region has 14 residues. Per the germline V gene, CDR1 is SGHRS and CDR2 is YFSETQ. The CDR3 coding sequence is TGCGCCAGCAGCGGTACAGGGTCTGACACTGAAGCTTTCTTT. It encodes CASSGTGSDTEAFF.

CDR3 coding DNA: TGTGCCAGCAGCTTGCAGGGTAACTATGGCTACACCTTC. It is translated as CASSLQGNYGYTF. This chain links TRBV5-6 with TRBJ1-2; perhaps TRBD1 as D (5 bases). The CDR3 has 13 residues. V lost 1 base to trimming and J lost 1 base, with 5 bases between them. The germline gives CDR1 SGHDT, CDR2 YYEEEE.

On this clone: The same CDR3 is also encoded by other DNA sequences in this sample. This CDR3 is CAWSVGGGSPREQFF. DNA of the CDR3: TGTGCCTGGAGTGTGGGCGGGGGAAGTCCCAGAGAGCAGTTCTTC. This chain uses TRBV30 with TRBJ2-1; 7 positions agree with TRBD2. The CDR3 sequence is 15 residues long. The junction had 12 bases not matched to a gene; V was cut back by 0 bases and J by 10 bases. Germline loops: CDR1 GTSNPN, CDR2 SVGIG (reference sequence).

This clone was seen only a few times. Other DNA sequences in this sample translate to the same CDR3. The V gene is TRBV30, the J gene TRBJ1-1, with 7 bases fitting TRBD1. V lost 0 bases, J lost 4 bases, and 8 bases stayed unmatched. This CDR3 has 15 amino acids. Germline V gives CDR1 GTSNPN, CDR2 SVGIG (reference sequence). CDR3 coding DNA: TGTGCCTGGAGTGTACCTAGACAGGGAGGCACTGAAGCTTTCTTT. Translating gives CAWSVPRQGGTEAFF.

The chain employs TRBV30 and TRBJ1-3; D ambiguous. The CDR3 is made up of 16 amino acids. The germline V and J ends were trimmed by 4 bases and 1 base, with 17 bases remaining between them. Germline CDR1 reads GTSNPN; CDR2 reads SVGIG (reference sequence). The CDR3 is CAWKEFAVSSGNTIYF. In DNA form, the CDR3 reads TGTGCCTGGAAAGAGTTCGCCGTTTCTTCTGGAAACACCATATATTTT.

J is TRBJ2-2 and V is TRBV7-3; weak D call: TRBD2 (6 bases). Looked up from germline, CDR1 is SGHTA and CDR2 is FQGTGA. Trimming cost V 7 bases and J 5 bases, with 11 bases left between them. The CDR3 spans 13 residues. CDR3 sequence reads: CASTPAGTGELFF. CDR3 bases: TGTGCCAGCACCCCCGCGGGGACCGGGGAGCTGTTTTTT. Complete variable domain (other parts from reference TRBV7-3 and TRBJ2-2): GAGVSQTPSNKVTEKGKYVELRCDPISGHTALYWYRQSLGQGPEFLIYFQGTGAADDSGLPNDRFFAVRPEGSVSTLKIQRTERGDSAVYLCASTPAGTGELFFGEGSRLTVL.